This T cell receptor beta chain came from a study of shared clonotypes between healthy human individuals. The CDR3 has 14 amino acids. Germline CDR1 reads SGHNT; CDR2 reads YYREEE (reference sequence). V was pared by 2 bases and J by 3 bases, with 11 bases between. Here immunoSEQ multiplex PCR was the method, and the copy in TCRdb shows in-frame clones only, minus some. The table shows 2 million to 3 million clones, with 93% occurring only once. The receptor's source is a man younger than 30 in good health. Some clones in this sample may be carry-over from other donors' samples. This chain joins TRBV5-4 and TRBJ1-2; unclear D gene. The sequenced material came from naive CD4+ T cells from PBMCs. The subset was: CD45RA+ positively selected. The CDR3, as DNA: TGTGCCAGCAGCTTCGACGGACGTCACTATGGCTACACCTTC. It is translated as CASSFDGRHYGYTF.